These 18 T cell receptor beta chains came from one sample sequenced in a study of blood T cell repertoires in COVID-19. Profiled with immunoSEQ multiplex PCR; TCRdb holds only in-frame clones, not every one. Of some 78,000 clones in the sample, roughly 88% are singletons; the top ten hold about 30%. The source material was peripheral blood. Every receptor here comes from a man between 45 and 60 years old with active or convalescent COVID-19.

The V call is TRBV5-1, the J call TRBJ1-3, with a weak D call TRBD1 (5 bases). The length of the CDR3 is 14 residues. Germline CDR1 is SGHRS and CDR2 is YFSETQ. V lost 4 bases and J lost 0, with 8 bases in between. CDR3: CASSPGFSGNTIYF. The CDR3 DNA follows: TGCGCCAGCAGCCCAGGGTTCTCTGGAAACACCATATATTTT.

This clone appeared once. This chain connects TRBV7-2 to TRBJ2-2; D remains unclear. The CDR3 runs 16 residues. V was pared by 7 bases and J by 0 bases, with 15 bases between. The germline CDR1 and CDR2 sequences are SGHTA and FQGNSA. CDR3 loop: CASTPRGSANTGELFF. The CDR3 DNA sequence: TGTGCCAGCACACCCAGAGGCAGTGCGAACACCGGGGAGCTGTTTTTT.

V is TRBV9 and J is TRBJ1-3, with no clear D. The V end lost 0 bases, the J end lost 2 bases, and 9 bases lay between the germline ends. The CDR3 totals 15 residues. Germline loops: CDR1 SGDLS, CDR2 YYNGEE. This CDR3 reads CASSVEPRAGNTIYF. In nucleotides, the CDR3 is TGTGCCAGCAGCGTAGAACCACGCGCTGGAAACACCATATATTTT.

This chain connects TRBV12-5 to TRBJ2-5; 10 nucleotides agree with TRBD1. Germline trimming cut 5 bases from V and 2 bases from J; bases unmatched to any gene: 5. CDR1 and CDR2 from the germline V gene are LGHNT and FRNRAP. There are 15 residues in the CDR3. Here the CDR3 reads CASGRGQGGQETQYF. CDR3 bases: TGTGCTAGTGGTCGAGGACAGGGGGGTCAAGAGACCCAGTACTTC.

The sample holds a few counts of this clone. This sequence joins TRBV30 and TRBJ2-1; 11 bases line up with TRBD2. V lost 5 bases to trimming and J lost 5 bases; unmatched junction nucleotides: 14. CDR3 length equals 17 residues. Germline loops: CDR1 GTSNPN, CDR2 SVGIG (reference sequence). The DNA for the CDR3 is TGTGCCTGGGCGCTTTTGTACGGGACTAGCGGAAACAATGAGCAGTTCTTC. It is translated as CAWALLYGTSGNNEQFF.

The chain combines TRBV6-1 with TRBJ1-3; weak D call: TRBD1 (6 bases). Germline values: CDR1 MNHNS, CDR2 SASEGT. V was trimmed by 2 bases and J by 3 bases, leaving 11 bases between them. CDR3 length equals 15 residues. This CDR3 reads CASSEWGRNGNTIYF. DNA of the CDR3: TGTGCCAGCAGTGAATGGGGGCGAAATGGAAACACCATATATTTT.

For the CDR3, the DNA is TGTGCCAGTAAGACTACATTCGGGGGCACCGGGGAGCTGTTTTTT. Protein sequence: CASKTTFGGTGELFF. The chain recombines TRBV19 with TRBJ2-2; TRBD2 is a possible D gene (6 bases). This CDR3 spans 15 amino acids. Germline V gene data show CDR1 as LNHDA and CDR2 as SQIVND (reference sequence). Trimming pared 7 bases from V and 4 bases from J, leaving 16 bases between.

A few counts support this clone. This chain links TRBV14 with TRBJ2-7; TRBD1 aligns across 8 bases. Unmatched junction bases numbered 3, after V lost 4 bases and J lost 4 bases. The CDR3 has 13 residues. Per the germline V gene, CDR1 is SGHDN and CDR2 is FVKESK. CDR3 residues: CASSRNRGYEQYF. Here the CDR3 DNA reads TGTGCCAGCAGCCGAAACAGGGGGTACGAGCAGTACTTC.

The chain recombines TRBV6-2 or TRBV6-3 with TRBJ1-5, with 7 bases identical to TRBD1. CDR1 and CDR2 from the germline V gene are MNHEY and SVGEGT. The V and J ends lost 3 bases and 0 bases, in that order; junction bases with no gene match: 17. This CDR3 has 20 amino acids. For the CDR3, the DNA is TGTGCCAGCAGTTATAGGGGGCTAACCGGGACAGACTATAGCAATCAGCCCCAGCATTTT. Protein: CASSYRGLTGTDYSNQPQHF.

The chain is built from TRBV7-2 and TRBJ2-1; 9 bases fit TRBD2. This CDR3 is built from 15 residues. Unmatched junction bases numbered 11, after V lost 6 bases and J lost 8 bases. Germline V gene lookup returns CDR1 SGHTA and CDR2 FQGNSA. CDR3 nucleotides: TGTGCCAGCAGTGCCGGGACTAGCACCTCCTATGAGCAGTTCTTC. The encoded protein is CASSAGTSTSYEQFF.

This clone appeared once. The chain couples TRBV5-1 to TRBJ1-3; TRBD1 might be the D (6 bases). Germline loops: CDR1 SGHRS, CDR2 YFSETQ. The CDR3 is 14 amino acids. V was shortened by 4 bases and J by 4 bases, with 12 bases between the two germline ends. CDR3 region: CASSGAGTGNTIYF. CDR3 DNA sequence: TGCGCCAGCAGCGGAGCCGGGACAGGAAACACCATATATTTT.

The chain has TRBV5-1 and TRBJ1-2; a possible D gene is TRBD1 (5 bases). Germline-derived CDR1 and CDR2 are SGHRS and YFSETQ. Trimming shortened V by 2 bases and J by 3 bases, and 11 bases separated the two germline ends. The CDR3 covers 14 residues. As DNA, the CDR3 is TGCGCCAGCAGCTTACAACAGGCGGACTATGGCTACACCTTC. Residues: CASSLQQADYGYTF.

V gene TRBV5-4 combines with J gene TRBJ2-7, with 8 positions matching TRBD1. This CDR3 contains 13 residues. The trim removed 5 bases at V and 3 bases at J, leaving 4 bases unmatched. Per germline, CDR1 SGHNT and CDR2 YYREEE (reference sequence). The CDR3 loop reads CASSWDRHYEQYF. DNA of the CDR3: TGTGCCAGCAGTTGGGACAGGCACTACGAGCAGTACTTC.

The CDR3 is CASSRGDLRDNYVETQYF. As DNA, the CDR3 is TGCGCCAGCAGCCGGGGGGACCTCCGGGACAATTACGTAGAGACCCAGTACTTC. The gene calls are TRBV5-1 and TRBJ2-5, with D maybe TRBD2 (7 bases). The CDR3 has 18 residues. The germline V and J ends were trimmed by 4 bases and 4 bases, with 26 bases remaining between them. CDR1 is SGHRS and CDR2 is YFSETQ in the germline V gene.

This rearrangement joins TRBV24-1 to TRBJ1-4, with D unclear. CDR3 length: 12 amino acids. Trimming left V 1 base short and J 7 bases short, with 3 bases between. Germline CDR1 is KGHDR and CDR2 is SFDVKD. The DNA of the CDR3 is TGTGCCACCAGTGATTTCGGTGAAAAACTGTTTTTT. Translation gives CATSDFGEKLFF.

The chain has TRBV24-1 and TRBJ2-1; 12 positions agree with TRBD2. CDR3 length equals 18 residues. Looked up from germline, CDR1 is KGHDR and CDR2 is SFDVKD. The V and J ends lost 3 bases and 2 bases, in that order; junction bases with no gene match: 7. The chain's CDR3 is CATSDQTSGGFTYNEQFF. The CDR3 DNA reads as TGTGCCACCAGTGATCAAACTAGCGGGGGGTTTACCTACAATGAGCAGTTCTTC.

The CDR3 DNA sequence: TGTGCCAGTAGTCCAGGGACCTACGAGCAGTACTTC. This gives the protein CASSPGTYEQYF. The chain recombines TRBV19 with TRBJ2-7; tentatively, D is TRBD1 (5 bases). The CDR3 loop spans 12 amino acids. V lost 5 bases and J 2 bases, leaving 7 bases between the germline ends. Germline CDR1 reads LNHDA; CDR2 reads SQIVND (reference sequence). Looking up the rest from reference TRBV19 and TRBJ2-7 gives the full variable domain: DGGITQSPKYLFRKEGQNVTLSCEQNLNHDAMYWYRQDPGQGLRLIYYSQIVNDFQKGDIAEGYSVSREKKESFPLTVTSAQKNPTAFYLCASSPGTYEQYFGPGTRLTVT.

This sequence joins TRBV3-1 (or the pseudogene TRBV3-2) and TRBJ1-6; D unresolved. Germline lookup yields CDR1 LGHDT and CDR2 YNNKEL (reference sequence). CDR3 length: 14 residues. Trimming stripped 1 base from V and 6 bases from J, with 7 bases between. CDR3 loop: CASSQVQFNSPLHF. The CDR3 DNA sequence: TGTGCCAGCAGCCAAGTACAATTTAATTCACCCCTCCACTTT.